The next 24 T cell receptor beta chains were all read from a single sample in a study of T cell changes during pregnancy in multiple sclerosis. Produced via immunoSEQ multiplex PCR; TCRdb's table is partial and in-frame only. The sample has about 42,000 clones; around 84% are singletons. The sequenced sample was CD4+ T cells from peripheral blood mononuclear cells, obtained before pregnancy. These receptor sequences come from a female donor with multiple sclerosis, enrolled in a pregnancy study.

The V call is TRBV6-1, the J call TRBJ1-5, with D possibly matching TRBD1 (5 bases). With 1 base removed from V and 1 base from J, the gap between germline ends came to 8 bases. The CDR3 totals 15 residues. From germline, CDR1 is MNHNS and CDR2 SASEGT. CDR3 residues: CASSEEGRSNQPQHF. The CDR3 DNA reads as TGTGCCAGCAGTGAAGAGGGGCGAAGCAATCAGCCCCAGCATTTT.

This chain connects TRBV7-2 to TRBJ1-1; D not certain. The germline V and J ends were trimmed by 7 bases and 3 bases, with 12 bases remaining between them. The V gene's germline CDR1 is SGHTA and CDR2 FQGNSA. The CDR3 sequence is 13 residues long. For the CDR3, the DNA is TGTGCCAGCACCACATATTTGGACACTGAAGCTTTCTTT. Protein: CASTTYLDTEAFF. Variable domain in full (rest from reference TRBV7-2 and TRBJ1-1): GAGVSQSPSNKVTEKGKDVELRCDPISGHTALYWYRQSLGQGLEFLIYFQGNSAPDKSGLPSDRFSAERTGGSVSTLTIQRTQQEDSAVYLCASTTYLDTEAFFGQGTRLTVV.

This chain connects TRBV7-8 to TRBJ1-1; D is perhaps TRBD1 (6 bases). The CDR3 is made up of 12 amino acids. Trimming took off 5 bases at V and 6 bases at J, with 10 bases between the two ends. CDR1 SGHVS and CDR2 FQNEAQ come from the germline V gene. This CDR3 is CASSPRTAEAFF. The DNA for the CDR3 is TGTGCCAGCAGCCCCAGGACAGCTGAAGCTTTCTTT.

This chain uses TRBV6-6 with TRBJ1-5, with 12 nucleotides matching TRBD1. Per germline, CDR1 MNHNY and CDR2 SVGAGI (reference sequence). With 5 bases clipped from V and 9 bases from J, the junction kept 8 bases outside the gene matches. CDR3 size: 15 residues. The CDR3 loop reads CASSPGTGGPRPQHF. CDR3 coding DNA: TGTGCCAGCAGTCCCGGGACAGGGGGCCCACGGCCCCAGCATTTT.

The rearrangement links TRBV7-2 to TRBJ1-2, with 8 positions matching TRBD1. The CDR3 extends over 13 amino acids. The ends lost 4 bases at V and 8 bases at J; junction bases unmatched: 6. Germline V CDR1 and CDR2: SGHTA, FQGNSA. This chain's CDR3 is CASSSQGAAGYTF. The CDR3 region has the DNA TGTGCCAGCAGCTCCCAGGGGGCTGCGGGCTACACCTTC. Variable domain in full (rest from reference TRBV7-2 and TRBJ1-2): GAGVSQSPSNKVTEKGKDVELRCDPISGHTALYWYRQSLGQGLEFLIYFQGNSAPDKSGLPSDRFSAERTGGSVSTLTIQRTQQEDSAVYLCASSSQGAAGYTFGSGTRLTVV.

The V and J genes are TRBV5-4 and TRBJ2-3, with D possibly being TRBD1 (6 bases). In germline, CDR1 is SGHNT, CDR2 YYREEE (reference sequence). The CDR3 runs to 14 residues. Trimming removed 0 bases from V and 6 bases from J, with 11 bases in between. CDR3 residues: CASSLGAGEDTQYF. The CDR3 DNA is TGTGCCAGCAGCTTGGGGGCAGGGGAGGATACGCAGTATTTT.

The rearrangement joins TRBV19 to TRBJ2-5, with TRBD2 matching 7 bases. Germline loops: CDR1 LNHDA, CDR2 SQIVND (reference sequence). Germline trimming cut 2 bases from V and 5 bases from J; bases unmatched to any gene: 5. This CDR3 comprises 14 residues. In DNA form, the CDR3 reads TGTGCCAGTAGTATATCGGCCGGGAGGGAGACCCAGTACTTC. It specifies CASSISAGRETQYF.

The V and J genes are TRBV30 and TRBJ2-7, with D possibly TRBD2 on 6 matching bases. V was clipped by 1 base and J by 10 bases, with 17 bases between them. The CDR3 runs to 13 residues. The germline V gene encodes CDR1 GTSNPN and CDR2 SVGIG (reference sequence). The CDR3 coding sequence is TGTGCCTGGAGTGGTGTAGGGAGGACTCAACAGTACTTC. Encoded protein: CAWSGVGRTQQYF.

CDR3 sequence (DNA): TGTGCCAGCAGTGATACAGGGGGCTCTGGGGCCAACGTCCTGACTTTC. Translation: CASSDTGGSGANVLTF. The V gene is TRBV2, the J gene TRBJ2-6, with 8 bases lining up with TRBD1. Germline V gene data show CDR1 as SNHLY and CDR2 as FYNNEI. V lost 3 bases, J lost 0 bases, and 1 base stayed unmatched. CDR3 size: 16 residues. Full variable domain (remainder filled in from reference TRBV2 and TRBJ2-6): EPEVTQTPSHQVTQMGQEVILRCVPISNHLYFYWYRQILGQKVEFLVSFYNNEISEKSEIFDDQFSVERPDGSNFTLKIRSTKLEDSAMYFCASSDTGGSGANVLTFGAGSRLTVL.

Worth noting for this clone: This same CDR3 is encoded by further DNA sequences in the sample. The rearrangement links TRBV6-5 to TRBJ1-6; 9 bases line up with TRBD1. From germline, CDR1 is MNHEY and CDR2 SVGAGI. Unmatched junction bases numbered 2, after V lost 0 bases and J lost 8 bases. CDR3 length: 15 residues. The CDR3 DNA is TGTGCCAGCAGTTACTCGAGGACAGGGGATTCACCCCTCCACTTT. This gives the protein CASSYSRTGDSPLHF.

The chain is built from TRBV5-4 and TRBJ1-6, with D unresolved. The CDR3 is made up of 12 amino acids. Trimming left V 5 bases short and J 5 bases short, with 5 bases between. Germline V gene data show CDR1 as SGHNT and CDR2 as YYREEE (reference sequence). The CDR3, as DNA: TGTGCCAGCAGGCGGGATAATTCACCCCTCCACTTT. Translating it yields CASRRDNSPLHF. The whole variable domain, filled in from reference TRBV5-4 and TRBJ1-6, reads ETGVTQSPTHLIKTRGQQVTLRCSSQSGHNTVSWYQQALGQGPQFIFQYYREEENGRGNFPPRFSGLQFPNYSSELNVNALELDDSALYLCASRRDNSPLHFGNGTRLTVT.

The CDR3 DNA follows: TGTGCCTGGATGCGATTCCGTCGGGGCTATGGCTACACCTTC. Translating it yields CAWMRFRRGYGYTF. The chain couples TRBV30 to TRBJ1-2; D not certain. V was trimmed by 4 bases and J by 4 bases, leaving 16 bases between them. The CDR3 is 14 residues long. From germline, CDR1 is GTSNPN and CDR2 SVGIG (reference sequence).

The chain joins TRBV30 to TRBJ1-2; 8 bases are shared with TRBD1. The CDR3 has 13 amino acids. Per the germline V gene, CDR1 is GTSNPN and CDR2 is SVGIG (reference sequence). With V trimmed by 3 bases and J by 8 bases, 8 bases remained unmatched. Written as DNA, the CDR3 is TGTGCCTGGAGGTCGGGGGACAGGAGGGGCTACACCTTC. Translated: CAWRSGDRRGYTF.

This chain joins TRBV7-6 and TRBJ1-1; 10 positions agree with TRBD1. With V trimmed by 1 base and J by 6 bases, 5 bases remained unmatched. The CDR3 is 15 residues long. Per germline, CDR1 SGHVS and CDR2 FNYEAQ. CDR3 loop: CASSLVPGQGPEAFF. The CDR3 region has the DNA TGTGCCAGCAGCTTAGTTCCGGGACAGGGGCCTGAAGCTTTCTTT.

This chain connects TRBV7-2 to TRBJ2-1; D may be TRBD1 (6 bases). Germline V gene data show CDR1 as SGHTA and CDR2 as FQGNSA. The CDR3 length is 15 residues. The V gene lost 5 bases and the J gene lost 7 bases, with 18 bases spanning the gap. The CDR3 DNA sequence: TGTGCCAGCAGCACCACCGGGACGAGGGGGAATGAGCAGTTCTTC. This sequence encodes CASSTTGTRGNEQFF.

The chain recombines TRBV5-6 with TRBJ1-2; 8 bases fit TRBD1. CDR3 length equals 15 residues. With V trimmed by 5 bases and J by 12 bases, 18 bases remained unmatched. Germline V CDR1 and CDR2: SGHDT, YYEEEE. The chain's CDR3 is CASSNLGGQGLLDTF. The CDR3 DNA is TGTGCCAGCAGTAATCTGGGCGGACAGGGTCTCCTCGACACCTTC.

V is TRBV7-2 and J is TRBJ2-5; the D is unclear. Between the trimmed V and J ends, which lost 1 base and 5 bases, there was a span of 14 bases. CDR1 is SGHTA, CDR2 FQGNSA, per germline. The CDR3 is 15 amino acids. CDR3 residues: CASSLGLRRRETQYF. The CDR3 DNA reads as TGTGCCAGCAGCTTAGGGTTGAGGCGTCGGGAGACCCAGTACTTC.

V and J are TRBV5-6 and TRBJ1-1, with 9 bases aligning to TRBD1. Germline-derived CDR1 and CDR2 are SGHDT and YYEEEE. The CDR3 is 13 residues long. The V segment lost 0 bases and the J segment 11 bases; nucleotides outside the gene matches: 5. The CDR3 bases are TGTGCCAGCAGCTTGGGGGACAGGGCCGAGGCTTTCTTT. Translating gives CASSLGDRAEAFF.

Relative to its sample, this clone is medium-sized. The CDR3 sequence is CASTGQGTAQPQHF. The CDR3 region has the DNA TGTGCCAGTACCGGACAGGGTACCGCTCAGCCCCAGCATTTT. This sequence joins TRBV19 and TRBJ1-5; 8 nucleotides agree with TRBD1. The CDR3 spans 14 residues. The ends lost 7 bases at V and 6 bases at J; junction bases unmatched: 8. The germline V gene encodes CDR1 LNHDA and CDR2 SQIVND (reference sequence). The complete variable domain, with remaining parts taken from reference TRBV19 and TRBJ1-5, reads DGGITQSPKYLFRKEGQNVTLSCEQNLNHDAMYWYRQDPGQGLRLIYYSQIVNDFQKGDIAEGYSVSREKKESFPLTVTSAQKNPTAFYLCASTGQGTAQPQHFGDGTRLSIL.

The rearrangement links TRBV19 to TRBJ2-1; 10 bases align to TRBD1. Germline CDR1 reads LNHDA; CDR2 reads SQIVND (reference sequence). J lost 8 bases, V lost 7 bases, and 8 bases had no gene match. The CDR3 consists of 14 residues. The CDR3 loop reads CASTDRGGRDEQFF. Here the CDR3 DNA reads TGTGCCAGTACGGACAGGGGGGGCCGCGATGAGCAGTTCTTC.

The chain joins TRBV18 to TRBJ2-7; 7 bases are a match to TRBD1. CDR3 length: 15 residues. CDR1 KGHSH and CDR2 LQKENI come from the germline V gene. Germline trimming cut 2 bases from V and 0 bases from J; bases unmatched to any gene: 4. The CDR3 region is CASSPMGQPSYEQYF. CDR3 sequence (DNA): TGTGCCAGCTCACCAATGGGACAGCCCTCCTACGAGCAGTACTTC.

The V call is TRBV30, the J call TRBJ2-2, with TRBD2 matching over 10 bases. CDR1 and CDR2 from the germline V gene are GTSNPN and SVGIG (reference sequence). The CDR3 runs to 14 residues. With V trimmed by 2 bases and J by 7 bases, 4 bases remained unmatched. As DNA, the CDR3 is TGTGCCTGGAGTCCATGGACTAGCGGCGGGGAGCTGTTTTTT. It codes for CAWSPWTSGGELFF.

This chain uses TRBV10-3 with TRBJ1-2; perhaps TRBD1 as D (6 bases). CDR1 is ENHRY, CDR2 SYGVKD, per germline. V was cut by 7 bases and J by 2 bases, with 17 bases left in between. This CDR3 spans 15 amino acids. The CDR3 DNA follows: TGTGCCATCAATCCGACAGGAATGGGGAACTATGGCTACACCTTC. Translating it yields CAINPTGMGNYGYTF.

In DNA, the CDR3 is TGTGCCTGGAGTCTTCGGGCCTCCCTCGGGAGTCAGCCCCAGCATTTT. As protein: CAWSLRASLGSQPQHF. The V and J genes are TRBV30 and TRBJ1-5; D unresolved. Germline values: CDR1 GTSNPN, CDR2 SVGIG (reference sequence). The V end lost 2 bases, the J end lost 6 bases, and 20 bases lay between the germline ends. The CDR3 runs 16 residues.